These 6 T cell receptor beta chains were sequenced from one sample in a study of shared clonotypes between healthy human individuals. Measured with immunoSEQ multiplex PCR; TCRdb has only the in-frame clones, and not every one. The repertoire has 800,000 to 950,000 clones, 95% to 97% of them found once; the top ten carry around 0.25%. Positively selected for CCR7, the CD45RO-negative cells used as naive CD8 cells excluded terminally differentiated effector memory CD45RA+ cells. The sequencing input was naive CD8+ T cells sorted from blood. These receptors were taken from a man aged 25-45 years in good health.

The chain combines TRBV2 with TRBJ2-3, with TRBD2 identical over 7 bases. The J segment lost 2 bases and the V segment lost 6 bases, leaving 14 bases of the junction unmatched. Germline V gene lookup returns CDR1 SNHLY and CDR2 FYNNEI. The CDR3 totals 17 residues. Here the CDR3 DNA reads TGTGCCAGCAGGCCGTCAATGTCCCTAGCGGTCACAGATACGCAGTATTTT. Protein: CASRPSMSLAVTDTQYF.

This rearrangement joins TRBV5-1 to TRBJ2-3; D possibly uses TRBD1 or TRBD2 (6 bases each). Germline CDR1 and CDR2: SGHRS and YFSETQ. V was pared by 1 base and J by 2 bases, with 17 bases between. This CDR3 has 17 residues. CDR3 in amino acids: CASSLWGDIGNTDTQYF. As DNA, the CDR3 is TGCGCCAGCAGCTTGTGGGGGGACATCGGCAACACAGATACGCAGTATTTT. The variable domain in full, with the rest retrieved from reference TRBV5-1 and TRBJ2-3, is KAGVTQTPRYLIKTRGQQVTLSCSPISGHRSVSWYQQTPGQGLQFLFEYFSETQRNKGNFPGRFSGRQFSNSRSEMNVSTLELGDSALYLCASSLWGDIGNTDTQYFGPGTRLTVL.

The CDR3 here is CASSLFLGVSGNTIYF. CDR3 nucleotide sequence: TGTGCCAGCAGCTTATTCCTAGGAGTTTCTGGAAACACCATATATTTT. This chain connects TRBV7-9 to TRBJ1-3; D call uncertain. CDR1 and CDR2 from the germline V gene are SEHNR and FQNEAQ (reference sequence). Trimming pared 2 bases from V and 1 base from J, leaving 12 bases between. The CDR3 extends over 16 amino acids.

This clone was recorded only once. CDR3 sequence: CASSPLPDYEQYF. CDR3 sequence (DNA): TGCGCCAGCAGCCCGTTGCCCGACTACGAGCAGTACTTC. The J gene is TRBJ2-7, the V gene TRBV5-1; no reliable D call. Germline assignment: CDR1 SGHRS and CDR2 YFSETQ. The CDR3 is 13 amino acids. The V gene lost 4 bases and the J gene lost 3 bases, with 11 bases spanning the gap.

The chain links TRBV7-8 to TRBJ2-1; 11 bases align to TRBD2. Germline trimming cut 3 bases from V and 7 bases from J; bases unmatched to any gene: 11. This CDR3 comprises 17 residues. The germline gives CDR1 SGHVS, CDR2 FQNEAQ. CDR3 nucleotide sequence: TGTGCCAGCAGCTTCTCAAAACTAGCGGGAGACATGAATGAGCAGTTCTTC. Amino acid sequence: CASSFSKLAGDMNEQFF. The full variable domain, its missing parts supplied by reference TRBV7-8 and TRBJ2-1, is GAGVSQSPRYKVAKRGQDVALRCDPISGHVSLFWYQQALGQGPEFLTYFQNEAQLDKSGLPSDRFFAERPEGSVSTLKIQRTQQEDSAVYLCASSFSKLAGDMNEQFFGPGTRLTVL.

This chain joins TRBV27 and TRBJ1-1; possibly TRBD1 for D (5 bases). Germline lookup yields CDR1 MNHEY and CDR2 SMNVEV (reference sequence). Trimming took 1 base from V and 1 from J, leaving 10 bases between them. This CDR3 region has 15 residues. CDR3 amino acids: CASSLYLGGNTEAFF. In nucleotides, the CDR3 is TGTGCCAGCAGTTTATATCTCGGGGGGAACACTGAAGCTTTCTTT.